These 32 T cell receptor beta chains were sequenced from one sample in a study of CD8 T cell repertoires and HIV-1 epitope variants. The method was immunoSEQ multiplex PCR; TCRdb's version includes in-frame clones alone and lacks a portion of them. Of about 2,400 clones in the sample, roughly 67% were seen once. No cognate antigen is known for these TCRs. The sample consisted of cultured CD8+ T cells derived from PBMCs. The source of these receptors is a male donor with HIV.

J is TRBJ2-2 and V is TRBV15, with D perhaps TRBD1 (7 bases). V lost 1 base to trimming and J lost 3 bases, with 12 bases between them. Germline lookup yields CDR1 LNHNV and CDR2 YYDKDF (reference sequence). The CDR3 consists of 16 residues. The CDR3: CATSRGRGPDTGELFF. DNA for the CDR3: TGTGCCACCAGCAGAGGGAGGGGGCCGGACACCGGGGAGCTGTTTTTT.

In its sample, this clone was seen a few times. This rearrangement joins TRBV10-2 to TRBJ1-1; D not resolved. V was pared by 1 base and J by 3 bases, with 9 bases between. The CDR3 runs to 14 residues. Germline V gives CDR1 WSHSY, CDR2 SAAADI. This CDR3 reads CASSELELYTEAFF. CDR3 nucleotides: TGCGCCAGCAGTGAGTTGGAACTTTACACTGAAGCTTTCTTT.

The chain has TRBV19 and TRBJ2-3; D possibly matches TRBD1 or TRBD2 (5 bases each). Germline assignment: CDR1 LNHDA and CDR2 SQIVND (reference sequence). V dropped 3 bases and J dropped 6 bases, with 16 bases sitting between them. The CDR3 is made up of 15 amino acids. Here the CDR3 reads CASSIGPAEGDTQYF. CDR3 coding DNA: TGTGCCAGTAGTATCGGACCTGCCGAGGGGGATACGCAGTATTTT.

J is TRBJ2-7 and V is TRBV5-1, with 7 bases that match TRBD2. The germline gives CDR1 SGHRS, CDR2 YFSETQ. The CDR3 totals 15 residues. V shed 2 bases, J shed 3 bases, and the junction held 8 bases outside the gene matches. CDR3 loop: CASSFFGLEDYEQYF. The CDR3 DNA reads TGCGCCAGCAGCTTTTTTGGACTAGAGGACTACGAGCAGTACTTC.

The CDR3 region is CAWSVQAGTNTEAFF. For the CDR3, the DNA is TGTGCCTGGAGTGTACAAGCAGGGACGAACACTGAAGCTTTCTTT. The genes are TRBV30 and TRBJ1-1, with TRBD1 as a possible D gene (5 bases). Germline V gene lookup returns CDR1 GTSNPN and CDR2 SVGIG (reference sequence). V shed 0 bases and J shed 1 base, with 12 bases lying between them. This CDR3 spans 15 amino acids.

The chain couples TRBV13 to TRBJ2-5, with 7 bases fitting TRBD1. Germline loops: CDR1 PRHDT, CDR2 FYEKMQ (reference sequence). Germline trimming cut 5 bases from V and 3 bases from J; bases unmatched to any gene: 6. CDR3 length: 14 residues. DNA of the CDR3: TGTGCCAGCAGCACTCGACAGGGAGAAGAGACCCAGTACTTC. Translation: CASSTRQGEETQYF. The full variable domain, rest sourced from reference TRBV13 and TRBJ2-5, is AAGVIQSPRHLIKEKRETATLKCYPIPRHDTVYWYQQGPGQDPQFLISFYEKMQSDKGSIPDRFSAQQFSDYHSELNMSSLELGDSALYFCASSTRQGEETQYFGPGTRLLVL.

This clone came up a few times. The J gene is TRBJ2-3, the V gene TRBV10-2; 11 bases map to TRBD2. Unmatched junction bases numbered 4, after V lost 2 bases and J lost 6 bases. Per germline, CDR1 WSHSY and CDR2 SAAADI. This CDR3 is built from 15 residues. The CDR3 reads CASSEIGLAGDTQYF. CDR3 bases: TGCGCCAGCAGTGAGATAGGACTAGCGGGCGATACGCAGTATTTT.

This clone has more than one count but fewer than ten. This chain connects TRBV30 to TRBJ1-5; tentatively, D is TRBD1 (5 bases). Between the trimmed V and J ends, which lost 2 bases and 2 bases, there was a span of 7 bases. CDR3 size: 13 residues. The germline CDR1 and CDR2 sequences are GTSNPN and SVGIG (reference sequence). CDR3 amino acids: CAWSLGGNQPQHF. CDR3 in DNA: TGTGCCTGGAGTTTGGGGGGCAATCAGCCCCAGCATTTT.

The chain carries TRBV6-5 and TRBJ2-5; D is unclear. The CDR3 covers 12 residues. The ends were cut back, 5 bases at V and 5 bases at J, with 9 bases in the middle. The V gene's germline CDR1 is MNHEY and CDR2 SVGAGI. The CDR3 here is CASSEGGETQYF. In nucleotides, the CDR3 is TGTGCCAGCAGTGAAGGTGGGGAGACCCAGTACTTC.

This chain links TRBV6-5 with TRBJ2-7; 9 bases map to TRBD1. This CDR3 comprises 14 residues. The V gene's germline CDR1 is MNHEY and CDR2 SVGAGI. V was pared by 8 bases and J by 5 bases, with 10 bases of the junction left unmatched. The CDR3 DNA is TGTGCCAGCCGCTTCCGGGACAGGGACAACGAGCAGTACTTC. This gives the protein CASRFRDRDNEQYF.

This clone appeared a few times. This sequence joins TRBV7-6 and TRBJ1-1; no reliable D call. V shed 1 base and J shed 1 base, with 4 bases lying between them. Germline V gene lookup returns CDR1 SGHVS and CDR2 FNYEAQ. The CDR3 consists of 13 residues. CDR3 DNA: TGTGCCAGCAGCTTAGAGGAGAACACTGAAGCTTTCTTT. Translated: CASSLEENTEAFF.

The chain links TRBV7-2 to TRBJ2-5; 10 positions agree with TRBD2. Unmatched junction bases numbered 5, after V lost 5 bases and J lost 5 bases. The CDR3 loop spans 14 amino acids. In germline, CDR1 is SGHTA, CDR2 FQGNSA. CDR3 DNA sequence: TGTGCCAGCAGCAGAGCGGGGGGGCGCGAGACCCAGTACTTC. Protein product: CASSRAGGRETQYF.

This clone was seen just once. This chain joins TRBV11-1 and TRBJ2-5, with 7 nucleotides matching TRBD2. The CDR3 has 15 amino acids. CDR1 and CDR2 from the germline V gene are SGHAT and FQDESV (reference sequence). The V and J ends lost 4 bases and 4 bases, in that order; junction bases with no gene match: 9. The CDR3 nucleotides read TGTGCCAGCAGCTATCCCCGTTCGGGAGGAGAGACCCAGTACTTC. Translated: CASSYPRSGGETQYF. Full variable domain (outside the CDR3, taken from reference TRBV11-1 and TRBJ2-5): EAEVAQSPRYKITEKSQAVAFWCDPISGHATLYWYRQILGQGPELLVQFQDESVVDDSQLPKDRFSAERLKGVDSTLKIQPAELGDSAMYLCASSYPRSGGETQYFGPGTRLLVL.

The genes are TRBV10-3 and TRBJ1-1; D unclear. CDR1 is ENHRY and CDR2 is SYGVKD in the germline V gene. V was clipped by 6 bases and J by 0 bases, with 5 bases between them. The CDR3 totals 12 residues. The CDR3 spells CAISPMNTEAFF. DNA for the CDR3: TGTGCCATCAGCCCAATGAACACTGAAGCTTTCTTT.

CDR3 sequence: CASSYVDSREQFF. DNA for the CDR3: TGTGCCAGCAGTTACGTGGACAGCCGGGAGCAGTTCTTC. The rearrangement uses TRBV6-5 and TRBJ2-1; TRBD1 might be the D (6 bases). The CDR3 runs 13 residues. V was shortened by 2 bases and J by 10 bases, with 12 bases between the two germline ends. The germline gives CDR1 MNHEY, CDR2 SVGAGI.

This chain connects TRBV5-6 to TRBJ2-3, with D possibly TRBD1 on 6 matching bases. The CDR3 extends over 15 amino acids. CDR1 is SGHDT and CDR2 is YYEEEE in the germline V gene. Between the trimmed V and J ends, which lost 4 bases and 2 bases, there was a span of 14 bases. The CDR3 DNA sequence: TGTGCCAGCAGCCCAACCCGGGACAACACAGATACGCAGTATTTT. Protein product: CASSPTRDNTDTQYF.

V and J are TRBV2 and TRBJ1-6, with no clear D. This CDR3 comprises 17 residues. Germline CDR1 and CDR2: SNHLY and FYNNEI. V was shortened by 5 bases and J by 0 bases, with 14 bases between the two germline ends. The CDR3 region is CASSPDMPSSYNSPLHF. CDR3 nucleotide sequence: TGTGCCAGCAGTCCAGACATGCCGAGCTCCTATAATTCACCCCTCCACTTT. The full variable domain, in which reference TRBV2 and TRBJ1-6 provide the parts outside the CDR3, is EPEVTQTPSHQVTQMGQEVILRCVPISNHLYFYWYRQILGQKVEFLVSFYNNEISEKSEIFDDQFSVERPDGSNFTLKIRSTKLEDSAMYFCASSPDMPSSYNSPLHFGNGTRLTVT.

This clone has just a few counts. The gene calls are TRBV19 and TRBJ1-6; 7 bases agree with TRBD1. With V trimmed by 5 bases and J by 5 bases, 3 bases remained unmatched. The CDR3 runs to 14 residues. Germline CDR1 is LNHDA and CDR2 is SQIVND (reference sequence). CDR3 protein: CASSGTADNSPLHF. The CDR3 DNA sequence: TGTGCCAGTAGTGGGACAGCAGATAATTCACCCCTCCACTTT.

The chain recombines TRBV30 with TRBJ1-3; no reliable D call. The CDR3 contains 15 residues. Germline V gene sequence: CDR1 GTSNPN, CDR2 SVGIG (reference sequence). With 0 bases removed from V and 0 bases from J, the gap between germline ends came to 9 bases. CDR3 in amino acids: CAWSVDSSSGNTIYF. As DNA, the CDR3 is TGTGCCTGGAGTGTAGACTCCAGCTCTGGAAACACCATATATTTT. Complete variable domain (other parts from reference TRBV30 and TRBJ1-3): SQTIHQWPATLVQPVGSPLSLECTVEGTSNPNLYWYRQAAGRGLQLLFYSVGIGQISSEVPQNLSASRPQDRQFILSSKKLLLSDSGFYLCAWSVDSSSGNTIYFGEGSWLTVV.

This clone was recorded only once. This chain joins TRBV2 and TRBJ2-2; TRBD2 matches 9 bases. After removal of 1 base from V and 4 bases from J, the junction contained 7 bases not matched to a gene. Germline assignment: CDR1 SNHLY and CDR2 FYNNEI. The CDR3 extends over 17 amino acids. CDR3 sequence (DNA): TGTGCCAGCAGTGAAGTGATAGCGGGAGAACTCACCGGGGAGCTGTTTTTT. This translates into CASSEVIAGELTGELFF.

This chain links TRBV4-1 with TRBJ2-5; D gene unclear. The J call is in doubt because the DNA end fits TRBJ2-7 better. The CDR3 covers 16 residues. Germline CDR1 and CDR2: MGHRA and YSYEKL. CDR3 in amino acids: CASSHPSTDGSYEQYF. CDR3 coding DNA: TGCGCCAGCAGCCACCCCAGCACGGACGGATCCTACGAGCAGTACTTC.

The chain couples TRBV15 to TRBJ2-3; 7 nucleotides agree with TRBD2. The CDR3 has 18 amino acids. Germline values: CDR1 LNHNV, CDR2 YYDKDF (reference sequence). V gave up 0 bases and J gave up 2 bases; unmatched junction bases: 11. The DNA for the CDR3 is TGTGCCACCAGCAGAGATCTCGGGTTCCAGCGGGACACAGATACGCAGTATTTT. Amino acids: CATSRDLGFQRDTDTQYF.

Here the CDR3 DNA reads TGTGCCAGCAGCTCCGCCGGGATAGATCAAGAGACCCAGTACTTC. It translates to CASSSAGIDQETQYF. V and J are TRBV6-5 and TRBJ2-5; maybe TRBD2 (5 bases). Germline loops: CDR1 MNHEY, CDR2 SVGAGI. The CDR3 runs to 15 residues. The ends were cut back, 6 bases at V and 2 bases at J, with 16 bases in the middle.

The chain uses TRBV29-1 and TRBJ2-1, with 14 bases that match TRBD2. The CDR3 covers 18 residues. Unmatched junction bases numbered 10, after V lost 3 bases and J lost 3 bases. In germline, CDR1 is SQVTM, CDR2 ANQGSEA. The CDR3 region is CSVEFLWGLAGDYNEQFF. CDR3 coding DNA: TGCAGCGTTGAGTTTTTGTGGGGACTAGCGGGGGACTACAATGAGCAGTTCTTC.

The rearrangement links TRBV6-6 to TRBJ2-1; 10 positions agree with TRBD1. Germline assignment: CDR1 MNHNY and CDR2 SVGAGI (reference sequence). There are 16 residues in the CDR3. J lost 5 bases, V lost 2 bases, and 6 bases had no gene match. CDR3 DNA: TGTGCCAGCAGTTACGGGGGGGACAGGGGCCACAATGAGCAGTTCTTC. It translates to CASSYGGDRGHNEQFF.

The rearrangement links TRBV6-6 to TRBJ2-5; 7 nucleotides line up with TRBD2. The CDR3 loop spans 16 amino acids. The junction had 15 bases not matched to a gene; V was cut back by 6 bases and J by 5 bases. CDR1 MNHNY and CDR2 SVGAGI come from the germline V gene (reference sequence). CDR3 in amino acids: CASSRALGEGRETQYF. In DNA, the CDR3 is TGTGCCAGCAGCCGAGCTTTGGGGGAGGGCCGTGAGACCCAGTACTTC.

This clone has only one observation. The chain has TRBV7-3 and TRBJ2-7; D possibly matches TRBD1 or TRBD2 (5 bases each). V lost 0 bases and J lost 4, with 13 bases in between. The germline gives CDR1 SGHTA, CDR2 FQGTGA. The CDR3 length is 15 residues. CDR3 DNA sequence: TGTGCCAGCAGCTTAACGTCGGGACCTCCTTACGAGCAGTACTTC. Translation: CASSLTSGPPYEQYF.

The chain recombines TRBV27 with TRBJ2-1; TRBD2 matches 8 bases. This CDR3 spans 15 amino acids. The V and J ends lost 5 bases and 0 bases, in that order; junction bases with no gene match: 3. From germline, CDR1 is MNHEY and CDR2 SMNVEV (reference sequence). The CDR3 reads CASSISGSSYNEQFF. The CDR3 region has the DNA TGTGCCAGCAGTATCAGCGGGAGCTCCTACAATGAGCAGTTCTTC.

The gene calls are TRBV27 and TRBJ1-5; D gene unclear. The CDR3 spans 13 residues. V lost 8 bases to trimming and J lost 3 bases, with 11 bases between them. Germline V gene data show CDR1 as MNHEY and CDR2 as SMNVEV (reference sequence). Here the CDR3 DNA reads TGTGCCAGCGGACTGCTAAACAATCAGCCCCAGCATTTT. Residues: CASGLLNNQPQHF.

This chain connects TRBV7-3 to TRBJ2-3; 14 positions agree with TRBD2. V lost 4 bases, J lost 3 bases, and 18 bases stayed unmatched. This CDR3 is built from 21 residues. Germline CDR1 reads SGHTA; CDR2 reads FQGTGA. The CDR3 loop reads CASSCPAYGLAGGGETDTQYF. CDR3 sequence (DNA): TGTGCCAGCAGCTGTCCGGCCTATGGACTAGCGGGGGGTGGAGAGACAGATACGCAGTATTTT.

The CDR3 loop is CASSLEWSSYEQYF. The CDR3, as DNA: TGTGCCAGCAGCTTGGAATGGAGCTCCTACGAGCAGTACTTC. This rearrangement joins TRBV5-4 to TRBJ2-7; D remains unclear. The CDR3 runs 14 residues. Trimming cost V 0 bases and J 0 bases, with 7 bases left between them. CDR1 and CDR2 (germline): SGHNT, YYREEE (reference sequence).

This clone was picked up one time. CDR3 bases: TGTGCCTGGACCGGGGGCTCGAGGGAAAAACTGTTTTTT. This codes for CAWTGGSREKLFF. The chain uses TRBV30 and TRBJ1-4; D is possibly TRBD1 (6 bases). Trimming took 4 bases from V and 8 from J, leaving 14 bases between them. This CDR3 is 13 amino acids long. The germline V gene encodes CDR1 GTSNPN and CDR2 SVGIG (reference sequence).